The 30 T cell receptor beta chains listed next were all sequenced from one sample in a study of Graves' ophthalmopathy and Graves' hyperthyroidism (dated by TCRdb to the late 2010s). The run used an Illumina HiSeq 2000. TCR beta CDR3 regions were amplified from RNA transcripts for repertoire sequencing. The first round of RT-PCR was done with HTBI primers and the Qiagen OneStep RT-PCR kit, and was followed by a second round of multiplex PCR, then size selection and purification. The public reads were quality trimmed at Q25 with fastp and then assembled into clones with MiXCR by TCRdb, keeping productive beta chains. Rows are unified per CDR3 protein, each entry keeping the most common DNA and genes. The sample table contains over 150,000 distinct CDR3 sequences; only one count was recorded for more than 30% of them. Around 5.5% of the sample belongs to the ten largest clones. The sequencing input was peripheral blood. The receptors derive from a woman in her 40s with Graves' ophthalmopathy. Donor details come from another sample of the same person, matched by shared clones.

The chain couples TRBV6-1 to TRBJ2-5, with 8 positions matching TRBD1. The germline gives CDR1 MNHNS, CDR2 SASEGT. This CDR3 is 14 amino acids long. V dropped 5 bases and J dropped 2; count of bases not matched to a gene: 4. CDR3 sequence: CASSPWDRQETQYF. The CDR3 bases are TGTGCCAGCAGTCCGTGGGACAGGCAAGAGACCCAGTACTTC.

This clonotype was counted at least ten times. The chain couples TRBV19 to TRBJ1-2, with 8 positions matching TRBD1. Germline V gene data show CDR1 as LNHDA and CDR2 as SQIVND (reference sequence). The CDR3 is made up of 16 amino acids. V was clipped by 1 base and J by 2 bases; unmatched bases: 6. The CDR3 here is CASSIADRATNYGYTF. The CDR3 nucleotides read TGTGCCAGTAGTATAGCGGACAGGGCCACAAACTATGGCTACACCTTC.

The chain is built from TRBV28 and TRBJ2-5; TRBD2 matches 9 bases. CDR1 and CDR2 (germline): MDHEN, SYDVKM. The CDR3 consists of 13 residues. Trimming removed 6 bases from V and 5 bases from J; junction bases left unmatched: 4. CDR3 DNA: TGTGCCAGCAGCAATAGCGGGAGTGAGACCCAGTACTTC. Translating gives CASSNSGSETQYF.

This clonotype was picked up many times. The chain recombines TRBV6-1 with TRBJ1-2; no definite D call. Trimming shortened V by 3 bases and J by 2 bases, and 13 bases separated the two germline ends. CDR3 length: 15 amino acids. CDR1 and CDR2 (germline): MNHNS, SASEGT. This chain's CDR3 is CASSDMGLRNYGYTF. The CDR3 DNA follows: TGTGCCAGCAGTGATATGGGCCTGAGGAACTATGGCTACACCTTC.

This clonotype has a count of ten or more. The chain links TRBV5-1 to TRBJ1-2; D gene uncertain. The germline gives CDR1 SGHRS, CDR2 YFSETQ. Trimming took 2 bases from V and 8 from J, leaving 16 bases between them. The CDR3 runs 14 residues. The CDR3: CASSFTPTGFGYTF. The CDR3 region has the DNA TGCGCCAGCAGCTTTACCCCCACGGGGTTCGGCTACACCTTC.

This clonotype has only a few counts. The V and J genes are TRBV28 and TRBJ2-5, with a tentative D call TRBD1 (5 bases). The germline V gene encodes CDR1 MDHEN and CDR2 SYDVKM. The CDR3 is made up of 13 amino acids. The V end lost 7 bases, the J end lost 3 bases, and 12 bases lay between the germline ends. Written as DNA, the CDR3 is TGTGCCAGCACATCAGGGTGGGAAGAGACCCAGTACTTC. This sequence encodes CASTSGWEETQYF. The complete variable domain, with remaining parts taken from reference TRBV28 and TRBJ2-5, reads DVKVTQSSRYLVKRTGEKVFLECVQDMDHENMFWYRQDPGLGLRLIYFSYDVKMKEKGDIPEGYSVSREKKERFSLILESASTNQTSMYLCASTSGWEETQYFGPGTRLLVL.

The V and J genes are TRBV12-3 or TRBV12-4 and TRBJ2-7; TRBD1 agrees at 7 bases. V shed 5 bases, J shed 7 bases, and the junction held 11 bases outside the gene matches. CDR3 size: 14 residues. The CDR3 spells CASSLQSGQPEQYF. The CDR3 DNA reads TGTGCCAGCAGTCTCCAATCGGGACAGCCGGAGCAGTACTTC.

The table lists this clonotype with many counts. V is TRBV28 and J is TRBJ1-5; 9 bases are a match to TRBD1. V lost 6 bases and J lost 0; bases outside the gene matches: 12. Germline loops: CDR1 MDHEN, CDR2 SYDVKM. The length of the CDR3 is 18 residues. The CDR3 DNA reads TGTGCCAGCAGAAACAACCGGGACAGGGATGATAGCAATCAGCCCCAGCATTTT. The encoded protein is CASRNNRDRDDSNQPQHF.

In DNA, the CDR3 is TGTGCCAGCAGCGACCCCCGACAGGGTGGCACCGGGGAGCTGTTTTTT. This encodes CASSDPRQGGTGELFF. This chain joins TRBV9 and TRBJ2-2; 7 bases line up with TRBD1. The ends lost 3 bases at V and 4 bases at J; junction bases unmatched: 9. This CDR3 is built from 16 residues. Germline values: CDR1 SGDLS, CDR2 YYNGEE.

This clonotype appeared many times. The CDR3 sequence: CASSLEPSNFYGYTF. CDR3 nucleotide sequence: TGTGCCAGCAGCTTGGAGCCCAGCAATTTCTATGGCTACACCTTC. The chain has TRBV5-6 and TRBJ1-2; no firm D call. From germline, CDR1 is SGHDT and CDR2 YYEEEE. V lost 0 bases and J lost 4, with 13 bases in between. The CDR3 loop spans 15 amino acids. Together with reference TRBV5-6 and TRBJ1-2, the CDR3 gives the full variable domain: DAGVTQSPTHLIKTRGQQVTLRCSPKSGHDTVSWYQQALGQGPQFIFQYYEEEERQRGNFPDRFSGHQFPNYSSELNVNALLLGDSALYLCASSLEPSNFYGYTFGSGTRLTVV.

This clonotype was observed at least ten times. CDR3 sequence reads: CASSQDSKGEDRETQYF. The CDR3 DNA is TGCGCCAGCAGCCAAGACTCGAAGGGAGAGGATCGGGAGACCCAGTACTTC. The rearrangement uses TRBV4-1 and TRBJ2-5; D might be TRBD2 (5 bases). V gave up 0 bases and J gave up 5 bases, with 19 bases separating them. Germline CDR1 MGHRA, CDR2 YSYEKL. There are 17 residues in the CDR3.

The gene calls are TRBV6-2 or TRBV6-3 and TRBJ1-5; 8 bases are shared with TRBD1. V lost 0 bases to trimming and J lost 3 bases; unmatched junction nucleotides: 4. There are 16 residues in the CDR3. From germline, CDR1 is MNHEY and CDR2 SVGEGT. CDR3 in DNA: TGTGCCAGCAGTTACTCCCCGGACAGGGTCAATCAGCCCCAGCATTTT. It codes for CASSYSPDRVNQPQHF.

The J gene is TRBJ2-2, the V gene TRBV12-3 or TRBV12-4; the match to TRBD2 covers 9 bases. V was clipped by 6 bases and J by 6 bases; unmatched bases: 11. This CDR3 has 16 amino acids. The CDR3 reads CASSRTSALLAGELFF. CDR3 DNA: TGTGCCAGCAGCCGGACTAGCGCCCTCCTAGCCGGGGAGCTGTTTTTT.

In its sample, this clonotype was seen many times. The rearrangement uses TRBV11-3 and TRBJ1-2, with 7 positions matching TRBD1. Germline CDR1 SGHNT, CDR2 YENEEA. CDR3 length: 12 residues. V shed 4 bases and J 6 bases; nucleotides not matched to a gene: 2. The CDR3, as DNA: TGTGCCAGCAGCTCAACAGGGGATGGCTACACCTTC. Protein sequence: CASSSTGDGYTF. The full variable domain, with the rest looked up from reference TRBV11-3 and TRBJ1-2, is EAGVVQSPRYKIIEKKQPVAFWCNPISGHNTLYWYLQNLGQGPELLIRYENEEAVDDSQLPKDRFSAERLKGVDSTLKIQPAELGDSAVYLCASSSTGDGYTFGSGTRLTVV.

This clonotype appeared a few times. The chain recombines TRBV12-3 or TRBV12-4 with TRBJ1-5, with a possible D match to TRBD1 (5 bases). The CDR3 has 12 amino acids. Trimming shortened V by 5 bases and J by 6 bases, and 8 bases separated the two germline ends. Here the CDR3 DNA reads TGTGCCAGCAGTGCAGGGATTCAGCCCCAGCATTTT. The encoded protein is CASSAGIQPQHF.

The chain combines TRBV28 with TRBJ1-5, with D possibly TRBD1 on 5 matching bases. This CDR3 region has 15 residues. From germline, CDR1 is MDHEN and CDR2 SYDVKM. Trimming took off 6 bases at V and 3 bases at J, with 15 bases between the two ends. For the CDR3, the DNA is TGTGCCAGCAGCCTATGGGAGGGGAACAATCAGCCCCAGCATTTT. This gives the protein CASSLWEGNNQPQHF. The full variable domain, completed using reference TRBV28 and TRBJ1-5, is DVKVTQSSRYLVKRTGEKVFLECVQDMDHENMFWYRQDPGLGLRLIYFSYDVKMKEKGDIPEGYSVSREKKERFSLILESASTNQTSMYLCASSLWEGNNQPQHFGDGTRLSIL.

The CDR3 spells CASSLGDGQPNTEAFF. The CDR3 nucleotides read TGTGCCAGCAGTTTGGGCGACGGACAGCCGAACACTGAAGCTTTCTTT. The V call is TRBV28, the J call TRBJ1-1, with a weak D call TRBD1 (6 bases). V was trimmed by 3 bases and J by 1 base, leaving 15 bases between them. From germline, CDR1 is MDHEN and CDR2 SYDVKM. There are 16 residues in the CDR3.

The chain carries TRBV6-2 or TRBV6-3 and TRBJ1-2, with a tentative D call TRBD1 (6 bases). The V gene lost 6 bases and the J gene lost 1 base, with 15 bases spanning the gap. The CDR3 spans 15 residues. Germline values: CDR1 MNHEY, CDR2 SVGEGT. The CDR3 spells CASSKLRGDNYGYTF. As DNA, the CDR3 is TGTGCCAGCAGCAAGCTCAGGGGAGATAACTATGGCTACACCTTC.

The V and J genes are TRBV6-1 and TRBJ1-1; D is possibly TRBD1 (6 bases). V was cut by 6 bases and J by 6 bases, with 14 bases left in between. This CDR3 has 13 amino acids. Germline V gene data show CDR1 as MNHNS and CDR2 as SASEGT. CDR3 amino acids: CASSNNRVPEAFF. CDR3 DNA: TGTGCCAGCAGCAACAACAGGGTCCCTGAAGCTTTCTTT.

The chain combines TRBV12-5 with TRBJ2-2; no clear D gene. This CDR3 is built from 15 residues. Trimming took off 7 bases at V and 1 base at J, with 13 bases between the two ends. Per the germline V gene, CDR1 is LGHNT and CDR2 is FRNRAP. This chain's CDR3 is CASALFGLNTGELFF. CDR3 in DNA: TGTGCTAGTGCCCTGTTCGGGTTGAACACCGGGGAGCTGTTTTTT.

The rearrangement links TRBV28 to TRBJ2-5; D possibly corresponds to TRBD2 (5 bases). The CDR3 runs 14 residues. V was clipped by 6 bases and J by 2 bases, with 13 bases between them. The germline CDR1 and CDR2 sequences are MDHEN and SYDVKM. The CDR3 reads CASSPGRRQETQYF. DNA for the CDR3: TGTGCCAGCAGCCCCGGACGGAGGCAAGAGACCCAGTACTTC.

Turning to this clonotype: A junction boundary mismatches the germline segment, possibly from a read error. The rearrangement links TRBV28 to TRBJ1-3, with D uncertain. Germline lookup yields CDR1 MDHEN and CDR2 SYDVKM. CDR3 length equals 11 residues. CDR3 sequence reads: CASGFPDTIYF. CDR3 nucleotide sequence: TGTGCCAGCGGTTTCCCGGACACCATATATTTT.

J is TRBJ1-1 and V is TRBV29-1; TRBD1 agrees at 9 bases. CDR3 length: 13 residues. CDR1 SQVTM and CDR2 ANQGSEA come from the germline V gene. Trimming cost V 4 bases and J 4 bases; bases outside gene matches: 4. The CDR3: CSVAGTGLTEAFF. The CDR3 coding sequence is TGCAGCGTTGCCGGGACAGGGCTCACTGAAGCTTTCTTT.

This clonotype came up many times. For the CDR3, the DNA is TGTGCCAGCAGTCCCGCTGGACAGGGAGAGACCCAGTACTTC. It translates to CASSPAGQGETQYF. V and J are TRBV27 and TRBJ2-5; 8 nucleotides align to TRBD1. The CDR3 has 14 residues. Looked up from germline, CDR1 is MNHEY and CDR2 is SMNVEV (reference sequence). The J segment lost 4 bases and the V segment lost 5 bases, leaving 6 bases of the junction unmatched.

Here the CDR3 DNA reads TGTGCCAGCAGCTTGGCAGGTTATAGCAATCAGCCCCAGCATTTT. This sequence encodes CASSLAGYSNQPQHF. The chain carries TRBV5-8 and TRBJ1-5; no reliable D call. Looked up from germline, CDR1 is SGHTS and CDR2 is YDEGEE. The CDR3 totals 15 residues. V gave up 0 bases and J gave up 0 bases, with 7 bases separating them.

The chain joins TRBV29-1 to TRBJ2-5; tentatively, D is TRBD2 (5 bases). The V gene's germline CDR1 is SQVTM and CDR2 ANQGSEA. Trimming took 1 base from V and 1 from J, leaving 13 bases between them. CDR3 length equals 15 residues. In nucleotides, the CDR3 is TGCAGCGTTGAAGGGTCGGGGAGCGGCCAAGAGACCCAGTACTTC. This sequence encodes CSVEGSGSGQETQYF.

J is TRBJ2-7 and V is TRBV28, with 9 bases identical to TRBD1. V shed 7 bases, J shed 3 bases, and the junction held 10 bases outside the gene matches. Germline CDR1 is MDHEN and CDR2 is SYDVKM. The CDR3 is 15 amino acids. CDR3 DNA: TGTGCCAGCATCGATACGGGACAGGGAAGCTACGAGCAGTACTTC. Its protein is CASIDTGQGSYEQYF.

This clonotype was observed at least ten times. CDR3 bases: TGTGCCAGCTCACTCCGCGGGGTCGGAGAAGCTTTCTTT. This gives the protein CASSLRGVGEAFF. The V call is TRBV18, the J call TRBJ1-1; D gene unclear. The V gene lost 4 bases and the J gene lost 8 bases, with 14 bases spanning the gap. The germline V gene encodes CDR1 KGHSH and CDR2 LQKENI. The CDR3 has 13 amino acids.

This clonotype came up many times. The CDR3 coding sequence is TGTGCCTGGAGTGTACTTCAGCGGGGAAACACCATATATTTT. Protein product: CAWSVLQRGNTIYF. The rearrangement uses TRBV30 and TRBJ1-3, with D uncertain. This CDR3 is built from 14 residues. The V gene's germline CDR1 is GTSNPN and CDR2 SVGIG (reference sequence). V gave up 0 bases and J gave up 4 bases, with 10 bases separating them. The variable domain in full, completed from reference TRBV30 and TRBJ1-3, reads SQTIHQWPATLVQPVGSPLSLECTVEGTSNPNLYWYRQAAGRGLQLLFYSVGIGQISSEVPQNLSASRPQDRQFILSSKKLLLSDSGFYLCAWSVLQRGNTIYFGEGSWLTVV.

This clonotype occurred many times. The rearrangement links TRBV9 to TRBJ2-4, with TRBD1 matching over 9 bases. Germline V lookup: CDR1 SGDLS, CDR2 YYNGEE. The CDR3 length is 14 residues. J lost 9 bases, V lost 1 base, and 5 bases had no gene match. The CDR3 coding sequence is TGTGCCAGCAGCGTATACGGGACAGGGACCATTCAGTACTTC. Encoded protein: CASSVYGTGTIQYF.